This T cell receptor (beta chain) appears in the sequencing data of a study of blood T cell repertoires in COVID-19. Looking at the study overall: Sites across the United States, Italy and Spain contributed samples from acute and convalescent COVID-19. T cells, B-cell-depleted T cells, or PBMCs supplied cDNA or gDNA.

Seattle-derived patients entered the study during active infection and were followed longitudinally. Authors' data handling: Amplifying reference gene primers gave estimates of nucleated cell counts. TCRdb keeps only in-frame clones here, not all; method: immunoSEQ multiplex PCR. V and J calls and clone size are those listed in that table; D and trimming were worked out from the DNA. The table shows around 140,000 clones, with roughly 89% occurring only once. This CDR3 region has 14 residues. Germline CDR1 MGHRA, CDR2 YSYEKL. V lost 7 bases and J 1 base, leaving 13 bases between the germline ends. This TCR was recovered from a man aged 55 to 69 with COVID-19, enrolled during active disease. The chain combines TRBV4-1 with TRBJ1-1; tentative D call: TRBD1 (5 bases). Sequenced: peripheral blood. CDR3 coding DNA: TGCGCCAGCACCATGGGGGGAGGGAACACTGAAGCTTTCTTT. This encodes CASTMGGGNTEAFF.